These T cell receptor beta chains were read from a single sample in a study of vaccination and CD4 T cells after COVID-19. For these receptors, no antigen is known. TCRdb reprocessed the PCR reads with MiXCR, giving one entry per CDR3 protein. Seen here are about 13,000 distinct CDR3 sequences, roughly 44% observed once, and the top ten hold around 25%. The sample was CD4+ T cells from blood, cultured in vitro. Receptors were obtained from a human donor who had recovered from COVID-19. Both conserved end residues are trimmed from each CDR3. A clone size is listed for some rows: how often the clone was seen (once, few, many), or a class if it is expanded.

V gene	J gene	clone size	CDR3 protein
TRBV6-5	TRBJ1-2	few	ASSSGQGKTRGYT
TRBV20-1	TRBJ2-1	.	SARDSRGAGDEQF
TRBV11-2	TRBJ2-5	.	ASSSSGGRETQY
TRBV5-8	TRBJ1-2	.	ASGKGYYGYT
TRBV19	TRBJ1-6	.	ASAGTGAMSYNSPLH
TRBV6-5	TRBJ1-2	.	ASSYDAGGAWDYGYT
TRBV24-1	TRBJ2-3	.	ATRGRYTDTQY
TRBV19	TRBJ2-2	.	ASSIVLPTGELF
TRBV6-1	TRBJ2-3	.	ASKLAGTGTDTQY
TRBV27	TRBJ1-1	.	ASSVRENTEAF
TRBV6-1	TRBJ1-2	few	ASSEEQGNYGYT
TRBV7-2	TRBJ2-7	.	ASRHSGSYEQY
TRBV2	TRBJ1-5	few	ASSLGQGRVQPQH
TRBV7-4	TRBJ2-7	.	ASWLPRGDFLYEQY
TRBV12-5	TRBJ2-1	.	ASGRGTGRGGGEQF
TRBV7-2	TRBJ2-5	.	ASSLEVTQY
TRBV20-1	TRBJ1-6	.	SARRASNSPLH
TRBV12-3/TRBV12-4	TRBJ2-7	.	ASGTRITGRYEQY
TRBV6-2/TRBV6-3	TRBJ2-7	.	ASSSDGGQYEQY
TRBV2	TRBJ2-2	.	ASSVIRGNTGELF
TRBV20-1	TRBJ1-2	few	SARELGQGGGYT
TRBV6-1	TRBJ1-2	few	ASSEGGYGYT
TRBV28	TRBJ1-5	few	ASSFIRDNQPQH
TRBV28	TRBJ2-2	.	ASSVVWGQDRAGELF
TRBV28	TRBJ2-3	few	ASSSNSGDTQY
TRBV19	TRBJ2-6	.	ASSLGTEASGANVLT
TRBV7-9	TRBJ1-2	few	ASSFGGQGASYGYT
TRBV7-9	TRBJ1-1	.	ASSFLVGGNTEAF
TRBV11-2	TRBJ2-5	.	ASSFFVETQY
TRBV6-1	TRBJ1-6	.	ASSERDTYNSPLH
TRBV19	TRBJ2-1	.	ASSITSYEQF
TRBV6-1	TRBJ2-4	.	ASTISVLAKNIQY
TRBV7-2	TRBJ1-5	.	ASSRGWGGNSNQPQH
TRBV11-2	TRBJ1-1	.	ASSLDLPSMNTEAF
TRBV2	TRBJ1-5	.	ASSATGGYQPQH
TRBV20-1	TRBJ1-1	.	SATDGRREAF
TRBV5-1	TRBJ2-5	.	ASGQKTGNQETQY
TRBV12-3/TRBV12-4	TRBJ2-7	.	ASSFRDRDYEQY
TRBV7-7	TRBJ2-2	few	ASSLQQGRGELF
TRBV3-1	TRBJ1-2	.	ASSQDLWQGIGGYT
TRBV10-3	TRBJ1-2	few	AIRQYYGYT
TRBV10-2	TRBJ2-3	.	ASSETSGGLGTDTQY
TRBV20-1	TRBJ2-1	.	SVSRGGGREGNEQF
TRBV7-8	TRBJ2-7	.	ASSSAPSGTGEPYEQY
TRBV7-3	TRBJ2-7	.	ASSPMVGQPYEQY
TRBV5-4	TRBJ2-7	.	ASSLGLAGGLREQY
TRBV2	TRBJ2-2	.	ASTRTSGTGELF
TRBV6-1	TRBJ2-1	.	ASSEEWRGWYNEQF
TRBV10-2	TRBJ2-1	.	ASSPNRGQAHNEQF
TRBV9	TRBJ2-5	.	ASSGGGQETQY
TRBV20-1	TRBJ1-4	.	SARGTGGPNEKLF
TRBV24-1	TRBJ2-3	.	ATSGLAMGDTQY